This T cell receptor (beta chain) was identified in a study of blood T cell repertoires in COVID-19. Per the study methods: Nucleated cell number was recorded as an estimate derived from reference gene primer amplification. Data came from immunoSEQ multiplex PCR; TCRdb stores just in-frame clones and leaves some out. That table is the source of V, J and clone size, and D and trimming were worked out from the DNA. The sample carries approximately 490,000 clones, roughly nine tenths recorded once. V was clipped by 5 bases and J by 2 bases; unmatched bases: 3. CDR1 is SGHRS and CDR2 is YFSETQ in the germline V gene. CDR3 length: 14 amino acids. Participants' own reports of clinical history determined their cohort assignment. Two negative PCRs, clearance, or symptom resolution characterized the recovered Cohort 3 donors. As to this clone: Other DNA sequences of this sample code for an identical CDR3.

This TCR was sampled from a woman aged 18-29 years who had recovered from COVID-19. Material: PBMCs or T cells enriched from blood (not recorded which). The gene calls are TRBV5-1 and TRBJ1-1, with TRBD1 matching 10 bases. CDR3 coding DNA: TGCGCCAGCAGGCCGACAGGGGGCAACACTGAAGCTTTCTTT. Protein: CASRPTGGNTEAFF.